The 10 T cell receptor beta chains listed next were all sequenced from one sample in a study of blood T cell repertoires in COVID-19. Profiled with immunoSEQ multiplex PCR; TCRdb holds only in-frame clones, not every one. The table includes about 180,000 clones, 80% to 90% detected once. Sequencing input: peripheral blood. Source of these receptors: a man between 18 and 35 years old who had recovered from COVID-19.

V is TRBV7-2 and J is TRBJ1-3, with D possibly matching TRBD1 (5 bases). The CDR3 is made up of 14 amino acids. V lost 1 base and J lost 4, with 8 bases in between. Germline CDR1 and CDR2: SGHTA and FQGNSA. The CDR3 DNA is TGTGCCAGCAGCTTAGGACAGTCAGGAAACACCATATATTTT. It is translated as CASSLGQSGNTIYF.

The chain links TRBV7-9 to TRBJ2-5; 11 nucleotides match TRBD1. J lost 6 bases, V lost 5 bases, and 8 bases had no gene match. The CDR3 is made up of 15 amino acids. CDR1 is SEHNR, CDR2 FQNEAQ, per germline (reference sequence). The CDR3 is CASSTTGTGGKTQYF. CDR3 DNA: TGTGCCAGCAGCACTACCGGGACAGGGGGTAAGACCCAGTACTTC.

The CDR3 nucleotides are TGTGCCAGCCTTAGGACAGCGAACACTGAAGCTTTCTTT. The encoded protein is CASLRTANTEAFF. The chain has TRBV2 and TRBJ1-1; D is perhaps TRBD1 (6 bases). The V and J ends lost 8 bases and 1 base respectively, with 11 bases between them. The germline V gene has CDR1 SNHLY and CDR2 FYNNEI. The CDR3 covers 13 residues.

The V call is TRBV6-6, the J call TRBJ2-5, with 10 bases aligning to TRBD1. Germline values: CDR1 MNHNY, CDR2 SVGAGI (reference sequence). This CDR3 comprises 15 residues. V was pared by 4 bases and J by 4 bases, with 6 bases of the junction left unmatched. DNA for the CDR3: TGTGCCAGCAGTTCCCTGGGGACAGGGGCAGAGACCCAGTACTTC. Amino acid sequence: CASSSLGTGAETQYF.

The chain links TRBV5-6 to TRBJ2-3, with D hard to call. CDR1 is SGHDT and CDR2 is YYEEEE in the germline V gene. The CDR3 has 13 amino acids. The ends were cut back, 0 bases at V and 3 bases at J, with 5 bases in the middle. The CDR3 DNA reads TGTGCCAGCAGCTTGGGCCTAACAGATACGCAGTATTTT. Translating gives CASSLGLTDTQYF.

The chain is built from TRBV10-3 and TRBJ1-1; 7 nucleotides agree with TRBD1. CDR3 length equals 14 residues. V lost 4 bases to trimming and J lost 0 bases; unmatched junction nucleotides: 2. Germline V CDR1 and CDR2: ENHRY, SYGVKD. CDR3 nucleotides: TGTGCCATCAGTGGACAGGGATTGAACACTGAAGCTTTCTTT. This encodes CAISGQGLNTEAFF.

The genes are TRBV27 and TRBJ2-7; TRBD2 aligns across 15 bases. There are 18 residues in the CDR3. Germline V gene sequence: CDR1 MNHEY, CDR2 SMNVEV (reference sequence). Trimming took 8 bases from V and 3 from J; bases not matched to a gene: 14. CDR3 protein: CASGYTGTSGGIVYEQYF. CDR3 bases: TGTGCCAGCGGGTATACCGGGACTAGCGGGGGGATTGTCTACGAGCAGTACTTC.

The chain combines TRBV25-1 with TRBJ1-3, with 7 bases identical to TRBD1. Germline values: CDR1 MGHDK, CDR2 SYGVNS. With V trimmed by 7 bases and J by 1 base, 4 bases remained unmatched. The CDR3 totals 14 residues. The CDR3 is CASTSTGSGNTIYF. CDR3 nucleotide sequence: TGTGCCAGCACCTCGACAGGGTCTGGAAACACCATATATTTT. Variable domain in full (rest from reference TRBV25-1 and TRBJ1-3): EADIYQTPRYLVIGTGKKITLECSQTMGHDKMYWYQQDPGMELHLIHYSYGVNSTEKGDLSSESTVSRIRTEHFPLTLESARPSHTSQYLCASTSTGSGNTIYFGEGSWLTVV.

The chain carries TRBV9 and TRBJ2-5; 11 nucleotides agree with TRBD2. TRBJ2-7 matches the DNA end more closely, so the J call is doubtful. Germline loops: CDR1 SGDLS, CDR2 YYNGEE. This CDR3 comprises 16 residues. CDR3 in amino acids: CASSVTSTSGKYEQYF. DNA of the CDR3: TGTGCCAGCAGCGTAACATCGACTAGCGGGAAATACGAGCAGTACTTC.

The V and J genes are TRBV7-2 and TRBJ2-7; possibly TRBD1 for D (5 bases). CDR1 SGHTA and CDR2 FQGNSA come from the germline V gene. This CDR3 has 13 amino acids. V was clipped by 8 bases and J by 4 bases, with 15 bases between them. The CDR3 DNA reads as TGTGCCAGCTGCCTCGGACGGACATACGAGCAGTACTTC. The encoded protein is CASCLGRTYEQYF.